This note documents a single TCR beta chain sequence. Its target is unknown. This specimen comes from a study of cytomegalovirus exposure and HLA in healthy donors. The PCR had 60 Vbeta and 13 Jbeta primers. Using immunoSEQ multiplex PCR, the repertoire was profiled, and TCRdb retains in-frame clones only, with some absent. The sample has 120,000 to 150,000 clones, roughly 77% seen once. In germline, CDR1 is MNHEY, CDR2 SMNVEV (reference sequence). This CDR3 region has 17 residues. J was trimmed by 2 bases and V by 5 bases; bases with no gene match: 11. Whole-study results and caveats: Several top significant clusters appeared, in a later analysis, to be linked to common viral pathogens.

The clonotype comes from a man between 25 and 39 years old in good health and CMV-seronegative. The sequencing sample was made of PBMCs. The chain joins TRBV27 to TRBJ1-5; TRBD1 matches 8 bases. The CDR3 spells CASSGQGASHGNQPQHF. The CDR3 DNA follows: TGTGCCAGCAGTGGGCAGGGGGCGAGCCATGGCAATCAGCCCCAGCATTTT.